These 3 T cell receptor beta chains came from one sample sequenced in a study of blood T cell repertoires in COVID-19. Assay: immunoSEQ multiplex PCR; the TCRdb copy retains only in-frame clones and omits some. The table lists a few hundred thousand clones, around 88% of them singletons. Sequencing was carried out using peripheral blood. Receptor source: a woman aged 45-60 years with acute or convalescent COVID-19.

V usage is TRBV12-3 or TRBV12-4 and J usage is TRBJ1-4, with 9 bases lining up with TRBD1. The CDR3 has 13 residues. V shed 6 bases and J 7 bases; nucleotides not matched to a gene: 3. CDR3 DNA sequence: TGTGCCAGCAGGGGACAGGGTCGTGAAAAACTGTTTTTT. Protein sequence: CASRGQGREKLFF.

This clone was recorded only once. The same CDR3 arises from other DNA sequences in this sample as well. The rearrangement uses TRBV19 and TRBJ1-1; D uncertain. Trimming shortened V by 3 bases and J by 1 base, and 6 bases separated the two germline ends. Looked up from germline, CDR1 is LNHDA and CDR2 is SQIVND (reference sequence). CDR3 length: 13 residues. CDR3 sequence: CASSIQRNTEAFF. In nucleotides, the CDR3 is TGTGCCAGTAGTATCCAGCGGAACACTGAAGCTTTCTTT.

This chain connects TRBV19 to TRBJ1-1; possible D gene TRBD1, 5 bases. With 7 bases removed from V and 5 bases from J, the gap between germline ends came to 14 bases. The CDR3 totals 13 residues. CDR1 LNHDA and CDR2 SQIVND come from the germline V gene (reference sequence). The CDR3: CASMQGWGTEAFF. The CDR3 DNA sequence: TGTGCCAGTATGCAGGGATGGGGAACTGAAGCTTTCTTT.